Listed here is a single TCR beta chain. Its antigen is as yet unknown. V lost 5 bases, J lost 1 base, and 8 bases lay in between. The CDR3 consists of 13 residues. Germline V gene data show CDR1 as LGHNT and CDR2 as FRNRAP. The source of the sample is a study of T cell responses to AZD1222 COVID-19 vaccine. Study summary: Second doses that came at about 4 or about 12 weeks were put together. Whole-study results and caveats: At study baseline, merely more than 5 AZD1222 recipients were seropositive. After two AZD1222 doses, spike-specific TCR breadth and depth rose versus day 0. The span of vaccine-associated CD4 TCRs extended across spike, with dominance at 160-218 and 743-854.

Method: immunoSEQ multiplex PCR; TCRdb's copy keeps in-frame clones and lacks some. The table includes about 160,000 clones, about nine tenths detected once. The rearrangement joins TRBV12-5 to TRBJ1-1; D is undetermined. The source is an adult in good health. The sequences come from peripheral blood, collected on day 0 of AZD1222 vaccination. CDR3 region: CASGLEENTEAFF. As DNA, the CDR3 is TGTGCTAGTGGTCTGGAGGAGAACACTGAAGCTTTCTTT.